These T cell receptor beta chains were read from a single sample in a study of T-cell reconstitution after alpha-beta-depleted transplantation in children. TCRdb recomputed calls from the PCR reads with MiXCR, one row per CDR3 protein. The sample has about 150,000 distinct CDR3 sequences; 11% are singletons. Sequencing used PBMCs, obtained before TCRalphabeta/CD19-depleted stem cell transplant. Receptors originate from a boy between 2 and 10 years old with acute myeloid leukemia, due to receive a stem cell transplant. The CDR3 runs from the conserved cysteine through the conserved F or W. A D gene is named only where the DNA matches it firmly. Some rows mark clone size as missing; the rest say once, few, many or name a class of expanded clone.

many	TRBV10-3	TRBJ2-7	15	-	CAISESKGMSYEQYF	TGTGCCATCAGTGAGTCCAAGGGCATGTCCTACGAGCAGTACTTC
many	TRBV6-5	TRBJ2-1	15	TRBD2	CASSQGLAGVPEQFF	TGTGCCAGCAGCCAAGGACTAGCGGGAGTCCCTGAGCAGTTCTTC
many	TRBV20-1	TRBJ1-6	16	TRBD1	CSAKGQLSSYNSPLHF	TGCAGTGCCAAGGGACAGTTAAGCTCCTATAATTCACCCCTCCACTTT
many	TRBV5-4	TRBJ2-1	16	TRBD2	CASSLAGGLSYNEQFF	TGTGCCAGCAGTTTAGCGGGAGGGCTTTCCTACAATGAGCAGTTCTTC
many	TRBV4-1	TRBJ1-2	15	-	CASSQVQEGFYGYTF	TGCGCCAGCAGCCAAGTGCAGGAGGGTTTCTATGGCTACACCTTC
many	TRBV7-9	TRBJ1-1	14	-	CASSLVSMNTEAFF	TGTGCCAGCAGCTTAGTTTCGATGAACACTGAAGCTTTCTTT
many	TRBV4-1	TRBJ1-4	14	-	CASSQLGAGEKLFF	TGCGCCAGCAGCCAATTGGGGGCGGGAGAAAAACTGTTTTTT
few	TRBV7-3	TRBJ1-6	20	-	CASSDSRETIVSSYNSPLHF	TGTGCCAGCAGCGACAGCAGGGAAACCATTGTAAGCTCCTATAATTCACCCCTCCACTTT
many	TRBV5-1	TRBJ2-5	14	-	CASSLEGLRETQYF	TGCGCCAGCAGCTTGGAAGGGCTGCGGGAGACCCAGTACTTC
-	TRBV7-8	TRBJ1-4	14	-	CASSLSRADEKLFF	TGTGCCAGCAGCTTATCGAGGGCGGATGAAAAACTGTTTTTT
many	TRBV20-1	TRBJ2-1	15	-	CSAPPDEPFYNEQFF	TGCAGTGCCCCCCCGGACGAGCCTTTCTACAATGAGCAGTTCTTC
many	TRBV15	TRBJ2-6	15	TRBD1	CATGTGRAGANVLTF	TGTGCCACCGGGACAGGGAGAGCTGGGGCCAACGTCCTGACTTTC
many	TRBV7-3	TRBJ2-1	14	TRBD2	CASSPPGGAVEQFF	TGTGCCAGCAGCCCCCCGGGGGGGGCGGTTGAGCAGTTCTTC
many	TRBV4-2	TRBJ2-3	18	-	CASSQRATRDFRTDTQYF	TGTGCCAGCAGCCAACGGGCCACCCGGGACTTTCGCACAGATACGCAGTATTTT
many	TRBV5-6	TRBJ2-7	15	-	CASSLAPTGEYEQYF	TGTGCCAGCAGCTTGGCCCCCACGGGAGAATACGAGCAGTACTTC
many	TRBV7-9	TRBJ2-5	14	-	CASSLGTFGETQYF	TGTGCCAGCAGCCTCGGGACTTTTGGGGAGACCCAGTACTTC
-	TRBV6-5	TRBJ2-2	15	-	CASSYMRTNTGELFF	TGTGCCAGCAGTTACATGCGTACGAACACCGGGGAGCTGTTTTTT
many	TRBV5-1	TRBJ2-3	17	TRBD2	CASSLSAKGLLTDTQYF	TGCGCCAGCAGCTTATCGGCCAAGGGACTACTCACAGATACGCAGTATTTT
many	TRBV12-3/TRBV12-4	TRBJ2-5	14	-	CASRHEGGEETQYF	TGTGCCAGCAGGCATGAGGGGGGGGAAGAGACCCAGTACTTC
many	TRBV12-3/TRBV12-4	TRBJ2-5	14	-	CASSPPSGVETQYF	TGTGCCAGCAGCCCGCCTTCGGGGGTGGAGACCCAGTACTTC
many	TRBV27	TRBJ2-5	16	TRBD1	CASSLSPGTAQETQYF	TGTGCCAGCAGTTTATCTCCCGGGACAGCACAAGAGACCCAGTACTTC
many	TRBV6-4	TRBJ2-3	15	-	CASSEIVLVSDTQYF	TGTGCCAGCAGTGAGATAGTTCTAGTTTCAGATACGCAGTATTTT
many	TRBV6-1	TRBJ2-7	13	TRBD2	CATRSSGSYEQYF	TGTGCCACCCGGTCTAGCGGGAGCTACGAGCAGTACTTC
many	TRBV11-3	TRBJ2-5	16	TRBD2	CASSLISGAFQETQYF	TGTGCCAGCAGCTTAATCAGCGGGGCCTTCCAAGAGACCCAGTACTTC
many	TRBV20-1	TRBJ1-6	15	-	CSASTLTAYNSPLHF	TGCAGTGCTAGCACCCTGACAGCCTATAATTCACCCCTCCACTTT
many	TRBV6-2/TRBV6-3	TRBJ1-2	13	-	CASSYWADLGYTF	TGTGCCAGCAGTTACTGGGCAGATCTTGGCTACACCTTC
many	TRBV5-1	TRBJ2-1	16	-	CASSLEATSSYNEQFF	TGCGCCAGCAGCTTGGAAGCAACTTCCTCCTACAATGAGCAGTTCTTC
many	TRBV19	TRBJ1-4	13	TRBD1	CATGDSGVRKLFF	TGTGCCACTGGGGACAGTGGTGTGCGAAAACTGTTTTTT
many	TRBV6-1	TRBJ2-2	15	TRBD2	CASSSGGWNTGELFF	TGTGCCAGCAGCAGCGGGGGATGGAACACCGGGGAGCTGTTTTTT
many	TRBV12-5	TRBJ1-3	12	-	CASGLGRNTIYF	TGTGCTAGTGGTTTAGGCCGAAACACCATATATTTT
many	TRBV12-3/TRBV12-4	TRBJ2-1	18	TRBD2	CASSPRLAGGSSYNEQFF	TGTGCCAGCAGTCCCAGACTAGCGGGAGGAAGCTCCTACAATGAGCAGTTCTTC
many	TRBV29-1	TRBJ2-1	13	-	CSVGRRGANEQFF	TGCAGCGTTGGTAGGCGGGGCGCCAATGAGCAGTTCTTC
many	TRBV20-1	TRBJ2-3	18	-	CSARGELLAEGNPDTQYF	TGCAGTGCTAGGGGGGAGTTATTAGCGGAGGGGAACCCAGATACGCAGTATTTT
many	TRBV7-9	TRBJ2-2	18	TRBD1	CASSSYIRQGGGTGELFF	TGTGCCAGCAGCTCCTATATTCGACAGGGGGGAGGCACCGGGGAGCTGTTTTTT
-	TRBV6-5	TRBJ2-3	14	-	CASSYYGETDTQYF	TGTGCCAGCAGTTACTATGGGGAGACAGATACGCAGTATTTT
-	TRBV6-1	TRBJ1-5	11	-	CASRRDQPQHF	TGTGCCAGCAGGAGGGATCAGCCCCAGCATTTT
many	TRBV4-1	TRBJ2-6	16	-	CASSQSSVRGANVLTF	TGCGCCAGCAGCCAATCTTCGGTGCGAGGGGCCAACGTCCTGACTTTC
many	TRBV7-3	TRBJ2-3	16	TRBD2	CASSLVLSGSTDTQYF	TGTGCCAGCAGCTTAGTACTTAGCGGGAGCACAGATACGCAGTATTTT
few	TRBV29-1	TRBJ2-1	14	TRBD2	CSVGGLDPYNEQFF	TGCAGCGTCGGGGGACTAGATCCCTACAATGAGCAGTTCTTC
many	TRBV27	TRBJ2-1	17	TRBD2	CASSGLAALTIYNEQFF	TGTGCCAGCAGTGGACTAGCGGCCCTAACCATCTACAATGAGCAGTTCTTC
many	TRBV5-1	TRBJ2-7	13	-	CASSPRPPYEQYF	TGCGCCAGCAGCCCCCGTCCTCCTTACGAGCAGTACTTC
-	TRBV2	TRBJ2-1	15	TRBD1	CASISGTGGRWEQFF	TGTGCCAGCATTTCCGGGACAGGGGGTAGGTGGGAGCAGTTCTTC
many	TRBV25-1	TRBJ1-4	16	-	CARSGGWAATNEKLFF	TGTGCCAGATCTGGAGGGTGGGCTGCAACTAATGAAAAACTGTTTTTT
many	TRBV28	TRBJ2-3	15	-	CASSRGTPGTDTQYF	TGTGCCAGCAGTCGTGGGACTCCAGGCACAGATACGCAGTATTTT
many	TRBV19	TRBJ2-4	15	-	CASSIDWGSKNIQYF	TGTGCCAGTAGTATAGATTGGGGGTCCAAAAACATTCAGTACTTC
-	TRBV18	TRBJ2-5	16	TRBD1	CASSPGTGVAQETQYF	TGTGCCAGCTCACCGGGCACAGGGGTTGCCCAAGAGACCCAGTACTTC
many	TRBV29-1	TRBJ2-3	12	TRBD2	CSAGTSRDTQYF	TGCAGCGCCGGGACTAGTAGAGATACGCAGTATTTT
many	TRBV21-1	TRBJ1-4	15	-	CASSNRRGRNEKLFF	TGTGCCAGCAGCAACCGCAGGGGGCGAAATGAAAAACTGTTTTTT
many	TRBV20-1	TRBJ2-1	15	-	CSASHPGLAYNEQFF	TGCAGTGCTAGCCACCCGGGGCTGGCCTACAATGAGCAGTTCTTC
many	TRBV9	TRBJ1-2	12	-	CASPEGNYGYTF	TGTGCCAGCCCAGAGGGGAACTATGGCTACACCTTC
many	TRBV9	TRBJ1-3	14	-	CASSVGGPGNTIYF	TGTGCCAGCAGCGTAGGGGGACCTGGAAACACCATATATTTT
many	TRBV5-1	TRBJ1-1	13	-	CASNKDRATEAFF	TGCGCCAGCAACAAAGATCGGGCCACTGAAGCTTTCTTT
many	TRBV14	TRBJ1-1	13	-	CASSRQDEIEAFF	TGTGCCAGCAGCCGTCAAGATGAGATTGAAGCTTTCTTT
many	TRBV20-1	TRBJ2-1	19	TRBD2	CSARASGTSGSETRWEQFF	TGCAGTGCTAGAGCCTCCGGGACTAGCGGGAGTGAAACGCGGTGGGAGCAGTTCTTC